The present T cell receptor beta chain was sequenced within a study of shared clonotypes between healthy human individuals. Study-level points and caveats: Shared across a handful of donors were roughly 5% of the naive CD4 clonotypes. The sole specimen, blood, was sampled, and tissue repertoires likely differ.

A remark on this clone: The antigen is unknown.

A CD45RA-negative memory subset and a CD45RA+ naive subset were separated from the CD4+ cells. Researchers divided each subset's genomic DNA evenly across several immunoSEQ plates. Produced via immunoSEQ multiplex PCR; TCRdb's table is partial and in-frame only. There are 2 million to 2.5 million clones in the sample; 80% to 95% occur only once, and approximately 0.4% lies in the top ten. From germline, CDR1 is GTSNPN and CDR2 SVGIG (reference sequence). V shed 2 bases and J shed 2 bases, with 12 bases lying between them. CDR3 length equals 14 residues. This sequence joins TRBV30 and TRBJ1-2; weak D call: TRBD1 (6 bases). This sequence originates from a man aged 18 to 30 in good health. Some clones in this sample may be carry-over from other donors' samples. The sample taken for sequencing was naive CD4+ T cells from PBMCs. As to subset: CD45RA+ positively selected. The CDR3 sequence is CAWSNRAENYGYTF. The CDR3 DNA follows: TGTGCCTGGAGTAACAGGGCGGAAAACTATGGCTACACCTTC.